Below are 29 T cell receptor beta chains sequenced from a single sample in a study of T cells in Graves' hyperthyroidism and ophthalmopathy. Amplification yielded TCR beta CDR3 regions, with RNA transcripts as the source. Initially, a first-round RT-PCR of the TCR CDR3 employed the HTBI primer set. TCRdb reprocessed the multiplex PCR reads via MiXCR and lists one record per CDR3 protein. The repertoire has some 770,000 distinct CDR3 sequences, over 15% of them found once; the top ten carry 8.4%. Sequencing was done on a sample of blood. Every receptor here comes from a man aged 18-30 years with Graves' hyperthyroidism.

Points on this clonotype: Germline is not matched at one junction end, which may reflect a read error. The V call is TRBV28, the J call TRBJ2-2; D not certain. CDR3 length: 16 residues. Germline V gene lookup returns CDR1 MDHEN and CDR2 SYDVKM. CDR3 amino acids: CASSQDPRTNTGELFF. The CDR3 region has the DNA TGCGCCAGCAGCCAAGATCCTCGCACGAACACCGGGGAGCTGTTTTTT.

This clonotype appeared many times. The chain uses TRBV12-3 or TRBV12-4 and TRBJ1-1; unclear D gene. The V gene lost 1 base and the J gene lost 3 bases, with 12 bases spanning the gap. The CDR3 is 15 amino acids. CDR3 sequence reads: CASSLVAPRDTEAFF. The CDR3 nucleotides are TGTGCCAGCAGTTTAGTGGCCCCAAGGGACACTGAAGCTTTCTTT.

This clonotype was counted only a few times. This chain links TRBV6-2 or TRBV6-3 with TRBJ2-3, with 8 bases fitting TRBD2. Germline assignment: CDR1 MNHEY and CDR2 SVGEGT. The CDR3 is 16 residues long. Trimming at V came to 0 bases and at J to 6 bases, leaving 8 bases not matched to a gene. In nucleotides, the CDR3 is TGTGCCAGCAGTTACTCCCCAGCGGGAGTGTGGGATACGCAGTATTTT. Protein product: CASSYSPAGVWDTQYF.

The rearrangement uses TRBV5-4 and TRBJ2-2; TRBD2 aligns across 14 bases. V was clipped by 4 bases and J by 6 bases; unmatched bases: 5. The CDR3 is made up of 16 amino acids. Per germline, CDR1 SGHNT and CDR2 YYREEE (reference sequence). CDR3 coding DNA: TGTGCCAGCAGCATGACTAGCGGGAGGGCCTCCGGGGAGCTGTTTTTT. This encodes CASSMTSGRASGELFF. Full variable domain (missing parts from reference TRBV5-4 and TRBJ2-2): ETGVTQSPTHLIKTRGQQVTLRCSSQSGHNTVSWYQQALGQGPQFIFQYYREEENGRGNFPPRFSGLQFPNYSSELNVNALELDDSALYLCASSMTSGRASGELFFGEGSRLTVL.

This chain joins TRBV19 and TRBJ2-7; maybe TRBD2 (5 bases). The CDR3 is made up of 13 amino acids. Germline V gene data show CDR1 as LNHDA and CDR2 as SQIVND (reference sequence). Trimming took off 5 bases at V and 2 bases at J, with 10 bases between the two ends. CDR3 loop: CASSSGLPYEQYF. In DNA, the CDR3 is TGTGCCAGTAGTTCCGGACTCCCCTACGAGCAGTACTTC.

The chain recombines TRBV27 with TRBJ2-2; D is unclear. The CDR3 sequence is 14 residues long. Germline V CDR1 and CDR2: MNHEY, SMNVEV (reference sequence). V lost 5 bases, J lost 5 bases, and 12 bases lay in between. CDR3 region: CASSALDPTGELFF. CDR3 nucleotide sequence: TGTGCCAGCAGTGCTCTCGACCCGACCGGGGAGCTGTTTTTT.

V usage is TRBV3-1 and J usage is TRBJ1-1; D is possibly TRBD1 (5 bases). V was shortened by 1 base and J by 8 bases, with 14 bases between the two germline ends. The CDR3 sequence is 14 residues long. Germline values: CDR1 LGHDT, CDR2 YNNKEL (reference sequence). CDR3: CASSQGGGASEAFF. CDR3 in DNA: TGTGCCAGCAGCCAAGGGGGAGGGGCTTCCGAAGCTTTCTTT.

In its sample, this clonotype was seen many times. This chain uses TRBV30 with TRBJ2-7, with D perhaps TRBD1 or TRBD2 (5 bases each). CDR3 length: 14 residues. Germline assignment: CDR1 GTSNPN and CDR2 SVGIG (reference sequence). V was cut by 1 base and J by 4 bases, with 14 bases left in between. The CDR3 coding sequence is TGTGCCTGGAGTGGCCCTTCGGGGCGATACGAGCAGTACTTC. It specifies CAWSGPSGRYEQYF.

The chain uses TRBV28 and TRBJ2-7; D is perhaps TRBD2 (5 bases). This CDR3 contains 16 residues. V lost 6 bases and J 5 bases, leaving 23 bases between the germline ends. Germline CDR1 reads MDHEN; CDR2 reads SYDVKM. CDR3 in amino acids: CASSSLGAGLRNEQYF. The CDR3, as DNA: TGTGCCAGCAGCTCCCTCGGCGCGGGCCTGCGGAACGAGCAGTACTTC.

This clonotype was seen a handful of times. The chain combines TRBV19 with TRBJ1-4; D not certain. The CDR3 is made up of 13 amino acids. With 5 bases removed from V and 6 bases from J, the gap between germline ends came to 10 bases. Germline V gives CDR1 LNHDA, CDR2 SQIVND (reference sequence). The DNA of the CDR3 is TGTGCCAGTAGTCCCCGTCGGGATGAAAAACTGTTTTTT. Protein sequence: CASSPRRDEKLFF.

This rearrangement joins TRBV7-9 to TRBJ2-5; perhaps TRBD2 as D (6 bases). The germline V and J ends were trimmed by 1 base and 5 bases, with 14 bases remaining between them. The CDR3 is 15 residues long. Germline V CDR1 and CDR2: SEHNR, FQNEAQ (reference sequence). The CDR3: CASSLGRGGVETQYF. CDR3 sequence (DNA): TGTGCCAGCAGCTTAGGACGGGGAGGCGTGGAGACCCAGTACTTC. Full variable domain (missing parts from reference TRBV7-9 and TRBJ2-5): DTGVSQNPRHKITKRGQNVTFRCDPISEHNRLYWYRQTLGQGPEFLTYFQNEAQLEKSRLLSDRFSAERPKGSFSTLEIQRTEQGDSAMYLCASSLGRGGVETQYFGPGTRLLVL.

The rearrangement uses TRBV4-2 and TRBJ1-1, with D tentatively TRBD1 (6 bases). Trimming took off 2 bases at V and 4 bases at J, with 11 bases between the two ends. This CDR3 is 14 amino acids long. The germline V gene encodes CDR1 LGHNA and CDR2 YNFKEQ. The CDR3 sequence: CASSQSPQGTEAFF. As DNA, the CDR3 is TGTGCCAGCAGCCAAAGCCCACAGGGCACTGAAGCTTTCTTT.

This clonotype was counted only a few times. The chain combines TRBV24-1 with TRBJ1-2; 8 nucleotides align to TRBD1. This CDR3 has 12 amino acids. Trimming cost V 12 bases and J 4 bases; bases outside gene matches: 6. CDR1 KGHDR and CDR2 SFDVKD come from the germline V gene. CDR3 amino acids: CAPGTGCYGYTF. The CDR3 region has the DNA TGTGCCCCAGGGACAGGCTGCTATGGCTACACCTTC.

CDR3: CASSPTLGTGPGGTEAFF. The CDR3 DNA is TGTGCCAGCAGCCCGACCCTGGGGACAGGCCCTGGGGGCACTGAAGCTTTCTTT. The genes are TRBV9 and TRBJ1-1; 8 bases map to TRBD1. This CDR3 has 18 amino acids. The germline gives CDR1 SGDLS, CDR2 YYNGEE. V was clipped by 4 bases and J by 4 bases; unmatched bases: 18.

This CDR3 reads CASSRQGDGETQYF. The CDR3 region has the DNA TGCGCCAGCAGCCGACAGGGGGACGGAGAGACCCAGTACTTC. The rearrangement joins TRBV4-1 to TRBJ2-5, with TRBD1 matching 9 bases. V gave up 4 bases and J gave up 4 bases; unmatched junction bases: 4. The CDR3 totals 14 residues. From germline, CDR1 is MGHRA and CDR2 YSYEKL.

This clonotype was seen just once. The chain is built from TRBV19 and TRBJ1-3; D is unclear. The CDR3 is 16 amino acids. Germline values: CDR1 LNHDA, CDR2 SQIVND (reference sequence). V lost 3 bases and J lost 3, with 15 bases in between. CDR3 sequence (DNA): TGTGCCAGTAGTATCCCAGGTTCGTCCGATGGAAACACCATATATTTT. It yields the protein CASSIPGSSDGNTIYF. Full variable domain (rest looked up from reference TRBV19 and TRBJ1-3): DGGITQSPKYLFRKEGQNVTLSCEQNLNHDAMYWYRQDPGQGLRLIYYSQIVNDFQKGDIAEGYSVSREKKESFPLTVTSAQKNPTAFYLCASSIPGSSDGNTIYFGEGSWLTVV.

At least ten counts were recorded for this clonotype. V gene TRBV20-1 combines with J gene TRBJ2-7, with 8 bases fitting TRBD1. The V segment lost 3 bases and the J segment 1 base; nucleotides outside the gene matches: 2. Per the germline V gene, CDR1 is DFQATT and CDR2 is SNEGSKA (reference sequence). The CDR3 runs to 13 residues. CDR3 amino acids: CSASRDRSYEQYF. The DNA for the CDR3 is TGCAGTGCTAGCCGGGACAGGTCCTACGAGCAGTACTTC.

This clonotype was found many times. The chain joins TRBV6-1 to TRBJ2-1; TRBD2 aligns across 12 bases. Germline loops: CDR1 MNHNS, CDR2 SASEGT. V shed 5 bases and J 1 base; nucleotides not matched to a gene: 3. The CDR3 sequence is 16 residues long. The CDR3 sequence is CASSSLAGGSYNEQFF. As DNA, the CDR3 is TGTGCCAGCAGTTCACTAGCGGGAGGATCCTACAATGAGCAGTTCTTC.

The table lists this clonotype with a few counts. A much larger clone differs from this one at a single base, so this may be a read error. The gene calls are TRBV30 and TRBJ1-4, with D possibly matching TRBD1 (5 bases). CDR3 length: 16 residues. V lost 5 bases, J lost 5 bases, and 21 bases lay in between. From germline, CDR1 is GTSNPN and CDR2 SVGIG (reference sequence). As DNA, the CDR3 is TGTGCCTGGGATGTTGGTACAAGGGGAATCAATGAAAAACTGTTTTTT. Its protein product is CAWDVGTRGINEKLFF.

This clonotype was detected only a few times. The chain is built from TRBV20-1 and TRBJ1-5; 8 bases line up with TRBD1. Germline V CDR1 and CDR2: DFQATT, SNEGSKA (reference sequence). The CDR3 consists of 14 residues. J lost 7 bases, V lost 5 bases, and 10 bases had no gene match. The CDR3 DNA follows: TGCAGTGCTCCCGGACAGGGAGAAGGGCAGCCCCAGCATTTT. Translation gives CSAPGQGEGQPQHF.

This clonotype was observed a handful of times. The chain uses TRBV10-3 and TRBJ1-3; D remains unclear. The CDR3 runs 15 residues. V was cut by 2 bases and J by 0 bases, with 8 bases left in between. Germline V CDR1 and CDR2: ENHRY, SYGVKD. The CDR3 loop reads CAISEIGVSGNTIYF. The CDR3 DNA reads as TGTGCCATCAGTGAGATCGGGGTCTCTGGAAACACCATATATTTT.

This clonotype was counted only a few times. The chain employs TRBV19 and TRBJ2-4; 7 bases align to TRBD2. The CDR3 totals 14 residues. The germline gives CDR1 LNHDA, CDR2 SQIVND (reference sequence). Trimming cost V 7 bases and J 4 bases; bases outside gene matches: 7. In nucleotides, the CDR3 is TGTGCCAGTAACCCCGGGAGGCTAAAAAACATTCAGTACTTC. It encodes CASNPGRLKNIQYF.

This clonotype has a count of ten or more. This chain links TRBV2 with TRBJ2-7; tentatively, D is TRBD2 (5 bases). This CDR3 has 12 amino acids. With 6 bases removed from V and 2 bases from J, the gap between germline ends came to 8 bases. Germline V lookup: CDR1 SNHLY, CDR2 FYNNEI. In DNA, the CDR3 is TGTGCCAGCAGGGAGCGGCCCTACGAGCAGTACTTC. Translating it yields CASRERPYEQYF.

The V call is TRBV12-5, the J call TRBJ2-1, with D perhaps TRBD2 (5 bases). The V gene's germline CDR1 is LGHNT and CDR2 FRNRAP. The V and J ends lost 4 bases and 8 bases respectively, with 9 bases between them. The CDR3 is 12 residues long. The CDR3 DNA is TGTGCTAGTGGTTGGAGGATCCATGAGCAGTTCTTC. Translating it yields CASGWRIHEQFF.

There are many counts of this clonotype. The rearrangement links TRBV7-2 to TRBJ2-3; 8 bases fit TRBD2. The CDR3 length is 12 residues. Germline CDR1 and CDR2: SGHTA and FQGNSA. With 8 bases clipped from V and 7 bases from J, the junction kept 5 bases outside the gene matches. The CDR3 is CASGYSGNTQYF. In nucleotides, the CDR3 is TGTGCCAGCGGCTATAGCGGGAATACGCAGTATTTT.

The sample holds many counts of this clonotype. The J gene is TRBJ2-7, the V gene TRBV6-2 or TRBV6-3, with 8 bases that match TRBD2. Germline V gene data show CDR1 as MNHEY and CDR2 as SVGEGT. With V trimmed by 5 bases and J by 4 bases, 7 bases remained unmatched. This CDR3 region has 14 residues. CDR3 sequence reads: CASSLSGALYEQYF. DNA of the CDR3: TGTGCCAGCAGTCTTAGCGGGGCCCTTTACGAGCAGTACTTC.

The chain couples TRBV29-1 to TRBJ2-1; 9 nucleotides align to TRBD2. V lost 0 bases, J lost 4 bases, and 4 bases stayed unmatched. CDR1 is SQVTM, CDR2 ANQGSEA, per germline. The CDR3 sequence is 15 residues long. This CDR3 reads CSVEDRAGGYNEQFF. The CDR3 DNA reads TGCAGCGTTGAAGATCGGGCGGGAGGGTACAATGAGCAGTTCTTC.

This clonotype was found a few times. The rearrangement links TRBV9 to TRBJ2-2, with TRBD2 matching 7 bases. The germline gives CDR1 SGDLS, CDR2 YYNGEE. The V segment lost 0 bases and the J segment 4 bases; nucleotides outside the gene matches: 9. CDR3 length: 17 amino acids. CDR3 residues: CASSVGPSGIGTGELFF. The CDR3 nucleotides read TGTGCCAGCAGCGTAGGACCCAGCGGGATCGGCACCGGGGAGCTGTTTTTT.

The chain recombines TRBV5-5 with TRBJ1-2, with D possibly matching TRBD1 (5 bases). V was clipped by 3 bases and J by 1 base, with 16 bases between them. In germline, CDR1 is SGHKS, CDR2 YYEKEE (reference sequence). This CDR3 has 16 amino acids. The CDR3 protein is CASSWGAGGFNYGYTF. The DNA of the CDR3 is TGTGCCAGCAGCTGGGGCGCAGGAGGGTTTAACTATGGCTACACCTTC.